The subject of this entry is one TCR beta chain. No antigen is known for it. The sample belongs to a study of metastatic and nonmetastatic thyroid tumors. General study results and limits: Compared with benign nodules, malignant thyroid tumors were reported to have significantly higher TCR beta diversity in both blood and tumor.

All patients reached thyroid surgery having received no treatment beforehand. TCRdb ran MiXCR on the PCR reads. The sample consists of about 17,000 clones, about a third of them appearing once. Sequencing used tumor tissue. The origin of this receptor is a female donor with papillary thyroid cancer or a benign thyroid nodule (not recorded which). Some clones in this sample may be carry-over from other donors' samples.

The CDR3 here is CASSVEGSLNQPQHF. The CDR3 nucleotides are TGTGCCAGCAGCGTAGAGGGCAGTTTGAATCAGCCCCAGCATTTT. The rearrangement uses TRBV9 and TRBJ1-5; D uncertain. Trimming stripped 0 bases from V and 4 bases from J, with 11 bases between. Germline loops: CDR1 SGDLS, CDR2 YYNGEE. This CDR3 spans 15 amino acids. The full variable domain, in which reference TRBV9 and TRBJ1-5 provide the parts outside the CDR3, is DSGVTQTPKHLITATGQRVTLRCSPRSGDLSVYWYQQSLDQGLQFLIQYYNGEERAKGNILERFSAQQFPDLHSELNLSSLELGDSALYFCASSVEGSLNQPQHFGDGTRLSIL.